This is a list of T cell receptor beta chains from one sample in a study of shared clonotypes between healthy human individuals. Sequenced by immunoSEQ multiplex PCR; TCRdb stores in-frame clones only, minus some. The table shows over a million clones, with 98% occurring only once. The sequenced sample consisted of naive CD4+ T cells sorted from blood. The receptors derive from a man aged 25-45 years in good health. Both conserved end residues are part of each CDR3. The D gene is left open where the match is weak. Some rows have no size entry. The others give once, few or many, or a class for an expanded clone.

>TRBV7-2|-|-|TRBJ1-2
CASSLATDMGYGYTF
TGTGCCAGCAGCTTAGCTACGGATATGGGCTATGGCTACACCTTC
>TRBV5-4|-|-|TRBJ2-1
CASSFAAASYNEQFF
TGTGCCAGCAGCTTTGCGGCGGCCTCCTACAATGAGCAGTTCTTC
>TRBV10-1|-|once|TRBJ2-1
CASRVYEQFF
TGCGCCAGCAGGGTCTATGAGCAGTTCTTC
>TRBV28|-|-|TRBJ2-7
CASSEPGTVSYEQYF
TGTGCCAGCAGTGAACCCGGGACGGTCTCCTACGAGCAGTACTTC
>TRBV7-9|-|-|TRBJ2-7
CASSLGGDWTGDYEQYF
TGTGCCAGCAGCTTAGGCGGGGACTGGACGGGGGACTACGAGCAGTACTTC
>TRBV2|-|-|TRBJ2-1
CASTSGGNNEQFF
TGTGCCAGCACCTCCGGGGGCAACAATGAGCAGTTCTTC
>TRBV21-1|-|-|TRBJ2-3
CASSNGHRWVSTDTQYF
TGTGCCAGCAGCAACGGGCATCGTTGGGTGAGCACAGATACGCAGTATTTT
>TRBV7-9|TRBD1|-|TRBJ2-1
CASSHWTGDYNEQFF
TGTGCCAGCAGCCATTGGACAGGGGACTACAATGAGCAGTTCTTC
>TRBV18|-|-|TRBJ1-1
CASSQLEERAFF
TGTGCCAGCTCACAACTAGAGGAACGAGCTTTCTTT
>TRBV18|-|-|TRBJ2-7
CASSPGIHYEQYF
TGTGCCAGCTCACCGGGCATACACTACGAGCAGTACTTC
>TRBV10-1|-|-|TRBJ2-5
CASSDNRETQYF
TGCGCCAGCAGTGACAACAGAGAGACCCAGTACTTC
>TRBV18|-|-|TRBJ2-3
CASSPLPSPDTQYF
TGTGCCAGCTCACCACTGCCAAGCCCGGATACGCAGTATTTT
>TRBV18|-|-|TRBJ2-1
CASSPLRDFGSNEQFF
TGTGCCAGCTCACCACTGAGGGACTTCGGAAGCAATGAGCAGTTCTTC
>TRBV15|-|-|TRBJ2-3
CAWGCDTDTQYF
TGTGCCTGGGGATGCGACACAGATACGCAGTATTTT
>TRBV6-5|-|once|TRBJ2-7
CASSYLGRNYEQYF
TGTGCCAGCAGTTACCTCGGGAGAAACTACGAGCAGTACTTC
>TRBV9|TRBD2|-|TRBJ2-2
CASSALQRENGELFF
TGTGCCAGCAGCGCGCTGCAGCGGGAGAACGGGGAGCTGTTTTTT
>TRBV11-3|TRBD2|-|TRBJ2-7
CASSAGLAGTHEQYF
TGTGCCAGCAGCGCAGGACTAGCGGGTACTCACGAGCAGTACTTC
>TRBV19|TRBD1|once|TRBJ2-1
CASSTGDRAFYNEQFF
TGTGCCAGTAGTACAGGGGACAGGGCCTTTTACAATGAGCAGTTCTTC
>TRBV27|-|-|TRBJ1-1
CASSFDTDTEAFF
TGTGCCAGCAGTTTTGATACAGACACTGAAGCTTTCTTT
>TRBV10-3|TRBD2|-|TRBJ2-1
CAISERLAGGRYNEQFF
TGTGCCATCAGTGAGAGACTAGCGGGAGGGAGATACAATGAGCAGTTCTTC
>TRBV5-1|-|-|TRBJ2-7
CASSSGTQTLYEQYF
TGCGCCAGCAGCTCCGGGACCCAAACCCTCTACGAGCAGTACTTC
>TRBV11-2|-|-|TRBJ1-5
CASSDTQIQPQHF
TGTGCCAGTTCGGACACCCAGATACAGCCCCAGCATTTT